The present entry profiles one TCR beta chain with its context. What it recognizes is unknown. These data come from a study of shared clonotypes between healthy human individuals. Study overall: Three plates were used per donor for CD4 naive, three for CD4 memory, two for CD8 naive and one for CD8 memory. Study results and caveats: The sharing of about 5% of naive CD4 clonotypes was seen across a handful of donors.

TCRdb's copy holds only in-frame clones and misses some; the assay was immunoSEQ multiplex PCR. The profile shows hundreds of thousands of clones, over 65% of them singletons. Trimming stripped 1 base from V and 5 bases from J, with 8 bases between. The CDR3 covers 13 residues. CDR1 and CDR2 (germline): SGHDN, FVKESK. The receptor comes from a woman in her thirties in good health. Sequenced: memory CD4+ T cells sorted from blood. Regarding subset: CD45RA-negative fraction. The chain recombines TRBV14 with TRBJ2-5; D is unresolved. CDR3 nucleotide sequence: TGTGCCAGCAGCCAAGCCCCCCTTGAGACCCAGTACTTC. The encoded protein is CASSQAPLETQYF.